This TCR beta chain was observed in a study of kidney transplant recipient with SARS-CoV-2 infection. About this clonotype: This may stem from a read error, because a much larger clone lies one nucleotide away.

TCRdb reanalysed the reads using MiXCR and keeps one entry per CDR3 protein. The sample records under 250,000 distinct CDR3 sequences, more than 25% being singletons. This CDR3 spans 16 amino acids. Germline V CDR1 and CDR2: MDHEN, SYDVKM. The chain joins TRBV28 to TRBJ2-5, with 9 bases matching TRBD1. The end of the DNA is better explained by TRBJ2-7, so the J call may be wrong. Source: a blood sample, taken at baseline and on day 111 from a kidney transplant recipient. The receptor was derived from a male patient younger than 45 who had COVID-19 and was a kidney transplant recipient. Certain T cells may be donor cells from the graft. The CDR3 DNA reads TGTGCCAGCAGTCCCCCCGCCGGGACAGGGAGGGACGAGCAGTACTTC. This encodes CASSPPAGTGRDEQYF.